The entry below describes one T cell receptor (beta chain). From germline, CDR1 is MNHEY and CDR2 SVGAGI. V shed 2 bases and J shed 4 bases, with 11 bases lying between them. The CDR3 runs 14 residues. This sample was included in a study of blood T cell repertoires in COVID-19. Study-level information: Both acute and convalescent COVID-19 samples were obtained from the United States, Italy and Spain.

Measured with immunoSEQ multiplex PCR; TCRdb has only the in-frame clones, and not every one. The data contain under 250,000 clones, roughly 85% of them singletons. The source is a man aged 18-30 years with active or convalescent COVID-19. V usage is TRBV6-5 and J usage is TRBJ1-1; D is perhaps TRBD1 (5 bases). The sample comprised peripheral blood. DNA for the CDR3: TGTGCCAGCAGTTACACAGGAGGGACCACTGAAGCTTTCTTT. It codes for CASSYTGGTTEAFF.